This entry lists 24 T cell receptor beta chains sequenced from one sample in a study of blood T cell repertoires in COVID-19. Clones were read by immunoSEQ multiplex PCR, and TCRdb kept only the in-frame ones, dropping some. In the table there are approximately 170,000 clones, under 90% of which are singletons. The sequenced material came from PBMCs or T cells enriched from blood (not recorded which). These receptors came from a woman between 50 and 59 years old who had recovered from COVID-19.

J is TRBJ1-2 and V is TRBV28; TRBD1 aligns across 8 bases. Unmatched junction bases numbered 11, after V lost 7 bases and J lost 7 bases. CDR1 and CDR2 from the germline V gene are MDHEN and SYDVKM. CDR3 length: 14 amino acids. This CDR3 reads CASNDDRGSLGYTF. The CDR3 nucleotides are TGTGCCAGCAACGACGACAGGGGCTCACTTGGCTACACCTTC.

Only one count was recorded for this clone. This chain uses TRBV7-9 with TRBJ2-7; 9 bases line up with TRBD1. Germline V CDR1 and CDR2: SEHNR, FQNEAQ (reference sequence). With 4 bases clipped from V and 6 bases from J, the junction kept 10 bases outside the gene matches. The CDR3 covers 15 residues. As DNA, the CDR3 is TGTGCCAGCAGCTCCCCGGACAGGGGAGCGGCCGAGCAGTACTTC. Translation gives CASSSPDRGAAEQYF. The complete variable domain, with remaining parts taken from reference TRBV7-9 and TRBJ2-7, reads DTGVSQNPRHKITKRGQNVTFRCDPISEHNRLYWYRQTLGQGPEFLTYFQNEAQLEKSRLLSDRFSAERPKGSFSTLEIQRTEQGDSAMYLCASSSPDRGAAEQYFGPGTRLTVT.

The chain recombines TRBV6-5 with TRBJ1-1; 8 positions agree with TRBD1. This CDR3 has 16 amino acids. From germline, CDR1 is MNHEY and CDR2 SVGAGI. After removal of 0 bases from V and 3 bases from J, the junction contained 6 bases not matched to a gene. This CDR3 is CASSYSDRGGDTEAFF. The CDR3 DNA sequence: TGTGCCAGCAGTTACTCCGACAGGGGAGGCGACACTGAAGCTTTCTTT.

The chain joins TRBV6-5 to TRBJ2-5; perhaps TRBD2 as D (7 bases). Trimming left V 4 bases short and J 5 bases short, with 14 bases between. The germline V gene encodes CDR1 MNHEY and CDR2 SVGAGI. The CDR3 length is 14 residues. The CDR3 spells CASSSGGAGETQYF. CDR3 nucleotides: TGTGCCAGCAGTTCGGGGGGCGCAGGGGAGACCCAGTACTTC.

The CDR3 protein is CASSPARRGMNTEAFF. For the CDR3, the DNA is TGTGCCAGCAGCCCCGCGAGGCGTGGAATGAACACTGAAGCTTTCTTT. The V call is TRBV14, the J call TRBJ1-1, with unresolved D. CDR1 and CDR2 from the germline V gene are SGHDN and FVKESK. There are 16 residues in the CDR3. The V end lost 4 bases, the J end lost 0 bases, and 15 bases lay between the germline ends.

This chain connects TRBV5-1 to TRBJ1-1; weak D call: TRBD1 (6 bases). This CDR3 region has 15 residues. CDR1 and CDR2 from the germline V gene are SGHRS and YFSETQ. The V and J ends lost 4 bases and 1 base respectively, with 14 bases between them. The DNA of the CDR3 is TGCGCCAGCAGCCCTGCCGGGACACCGAACACTGAAGCTTTCTTT. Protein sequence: CASSPAGTPNTEAFF.

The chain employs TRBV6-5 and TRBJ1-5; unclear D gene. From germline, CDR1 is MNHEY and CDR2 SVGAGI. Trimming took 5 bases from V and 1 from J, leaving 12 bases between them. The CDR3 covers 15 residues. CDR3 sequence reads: CASSPPGVSNQPQHF. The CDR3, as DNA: TGTGCCAGCAGTCCCCCCGGGGTGAGCAATCAGCCCCAGCATTTT.

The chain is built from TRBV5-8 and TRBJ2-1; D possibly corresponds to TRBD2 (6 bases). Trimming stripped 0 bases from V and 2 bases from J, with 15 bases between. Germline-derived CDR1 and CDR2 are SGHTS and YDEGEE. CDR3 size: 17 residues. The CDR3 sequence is CASSLARGTGAYNEQFF. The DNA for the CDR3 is TGTGCCAGCAGCTTGGCTCGGGGGACGGGGGCCTACAATGAGCAGTTCTTC.

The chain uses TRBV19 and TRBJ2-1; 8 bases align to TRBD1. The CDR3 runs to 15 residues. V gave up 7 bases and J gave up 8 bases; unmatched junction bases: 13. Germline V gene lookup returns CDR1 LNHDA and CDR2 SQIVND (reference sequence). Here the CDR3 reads CASTKDRANGDEQFF. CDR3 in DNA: TGTGCCAGTACCAAGGACAGGGCCAACGGGGATGAGCAGTTCTTC.

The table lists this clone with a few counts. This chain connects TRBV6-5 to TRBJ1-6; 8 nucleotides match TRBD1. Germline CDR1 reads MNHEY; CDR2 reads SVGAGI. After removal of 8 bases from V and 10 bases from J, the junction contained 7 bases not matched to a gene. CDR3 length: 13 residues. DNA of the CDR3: TGTGCCAGCCGGGGACAGGAACGATCACCCCTCCACTTT. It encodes CASRGQERSPLHF.

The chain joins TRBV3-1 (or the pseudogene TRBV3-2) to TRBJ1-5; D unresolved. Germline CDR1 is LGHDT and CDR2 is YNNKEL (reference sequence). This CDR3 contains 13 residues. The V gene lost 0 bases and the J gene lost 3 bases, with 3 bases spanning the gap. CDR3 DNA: TGTGCCAGCAGCCAAGATATCAATCAGCCCCAGCATTTT. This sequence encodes CASSQDINQPQHF.

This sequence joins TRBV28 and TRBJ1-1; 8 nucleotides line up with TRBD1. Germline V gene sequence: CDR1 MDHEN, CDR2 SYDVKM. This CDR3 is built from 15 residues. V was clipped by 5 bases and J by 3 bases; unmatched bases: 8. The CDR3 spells CASSLRTGWDTEAFF. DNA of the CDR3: TGTGCCAGCAGTCTCAGGACAGGGTGGGACACTGAAGCTTTCTTT.

CDR3 residues: CASYRGPGSEQYF. Here the CDR3 DNA reads TGTGCCAGCTATCGAGGGCCGGGTAGCGAGCAGTACTTC. The chain combines TRBV6-5 with TRBJ2-7; D may be TRBD2 (5 bases). Germline loops: CDR1 MNHEY, CDR2 SVGAGI. The CDR3 covers 13 residues. V was trimmed by 8 bases and J by 6 bases, leaving 17 bases between them.

This CDR3 reads CASSQARDEQYF. The CDR3 region has the DNA TGTGCCAGCAGCCAAGCCCGGGACGAGCAGTACTTC. This chain joins TRBV7-2 and TRBJ2-7; D is undetermined. The V and J ends lost 5 bases and 5 bases respectively, with 10 bases between them. Germline loops: CDR1 SGHTA, CDR2 FQGNSA. CDR3 size: 12 residues.

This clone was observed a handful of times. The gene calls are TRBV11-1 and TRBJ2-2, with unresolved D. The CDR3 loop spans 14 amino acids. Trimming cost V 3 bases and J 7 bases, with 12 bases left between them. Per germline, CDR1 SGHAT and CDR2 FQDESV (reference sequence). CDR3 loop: CASSLIHGGGELFF. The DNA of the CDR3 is TGTGCCAGCAGCTTGATACACGGCGGCGGGGAGCTGTTTTTT.

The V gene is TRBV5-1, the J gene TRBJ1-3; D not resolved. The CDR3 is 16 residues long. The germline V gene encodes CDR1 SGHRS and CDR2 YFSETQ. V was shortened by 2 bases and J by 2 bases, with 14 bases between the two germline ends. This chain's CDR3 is CASSLGLGEAGNTIYF. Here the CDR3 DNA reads TGCGCCAGCAGCTTAGGGCTGGGAGAGGCTGGAAACACCATATATTTT.

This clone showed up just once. CDR3 sequence: CASSEESMGARADTQYF. The CDR3 DNA follows: TGTGCCAGCAGTGAAGAGTCCATGGGAGCTAGGGCAGATACGCAGTATTTT. The V gene is TRBV25-1, the J gene TRBJ2-3, with D maybe TRBD2 (5 bases). The germline CDR1 and CDR2 sequences are MGHDK and SYGVNS. Trimming took off 2 bases at V and 4 bases at J, with 19 bases between the two ends. This CDR3 is built from 17 residues.

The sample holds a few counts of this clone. The CDR3: CASSRLAGGTITDTQYF. As DNA, the CDR3 is TGTGCCAGCAGTAGACTAGCGGGAGGCACGATCACAGATACGCAGTATTTT. The chain employs TRBV28 and TRBJ2-3; 13 bases are shared with TRBD2. Germline loops: CDR1 MDHEN, CDR2 SYDVKM. The CDR3 loop spans 17 amino acids. V shed 5 bases and J 2 bases; nucleotides not matched to a gene: 7. Supplemented by reference TRBV28 and TRBJ2-3, the full variable domain reads DVKVTQSSRYLVKRTGEKVFLECVQDMDHENMFWYRQDPGLGLRLIYFSYDVKMKEKGDIPEGYSVSREKKERFSLILESASTNQTSMYLCASSRLAGGTITDTQYFGPGTRLTVL.

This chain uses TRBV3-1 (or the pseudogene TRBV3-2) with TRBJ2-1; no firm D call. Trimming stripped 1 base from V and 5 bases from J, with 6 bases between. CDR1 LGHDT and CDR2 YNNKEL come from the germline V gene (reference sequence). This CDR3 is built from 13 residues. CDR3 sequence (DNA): TGTGCCAGCAGCCAAGGCTACGACAATGAGCAGTTCTTC. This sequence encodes CASSQGYDNEQFF.

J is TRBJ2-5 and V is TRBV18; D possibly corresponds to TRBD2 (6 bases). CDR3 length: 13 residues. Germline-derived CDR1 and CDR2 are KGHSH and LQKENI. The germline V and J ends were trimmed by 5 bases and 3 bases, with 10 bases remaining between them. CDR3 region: CASSSGVEETQYF. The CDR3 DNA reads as TGTGCCAGCTCATCGGGGGTAGAAGAGACCCAGTACTTC.

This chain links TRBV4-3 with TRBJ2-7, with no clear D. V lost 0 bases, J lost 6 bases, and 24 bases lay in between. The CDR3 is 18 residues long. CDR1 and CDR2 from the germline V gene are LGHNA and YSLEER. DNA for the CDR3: TGCGCCAGCAGCCAAGACGCTTTTTGGGCTGGGCCCTCTTTCGAGCAGTACTTC. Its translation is CASSQDAFWAGPSFEQYF.

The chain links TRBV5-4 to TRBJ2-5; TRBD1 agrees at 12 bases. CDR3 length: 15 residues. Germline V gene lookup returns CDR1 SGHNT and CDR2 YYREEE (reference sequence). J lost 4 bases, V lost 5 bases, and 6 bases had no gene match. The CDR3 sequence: CASRPGTGGLETQYF. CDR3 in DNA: TGTGCCAGCAGGCCAGGGACAGGGGGCTTAGAGACCCAGTACTTC. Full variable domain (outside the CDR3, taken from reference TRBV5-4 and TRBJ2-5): ETGVTQSPTHLIKTRGQQVTLRCSSQSGHNTVSWYQQALGQGPQFIFQYYREEENGRGNFPPRFSGLQFPNYSSELNVNALELDDSALYLCASRPGTGGLETQYFGPGTRLLVL.

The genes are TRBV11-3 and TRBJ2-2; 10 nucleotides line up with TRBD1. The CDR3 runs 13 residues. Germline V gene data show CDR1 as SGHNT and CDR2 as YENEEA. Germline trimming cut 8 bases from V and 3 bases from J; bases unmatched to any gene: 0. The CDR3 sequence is CASGQGDTGELFF. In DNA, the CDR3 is TGTGCCAGCGGACAGGGGGACACCGGGGAGCTGTTTTTT.

CDR3 loop: CATSPGGRATDTQYF. CDR3 sequence (DNA): TGTGCCACCAGCCCGGGGGGTAGGGCCACAGATACGCAGTATTTT. The chain is built from TRBV15 and TRBJ2-3; 7 nucleotides align to TRBD2. J gave up 2 bases and V 5 bases, and 7 bases lay outside the gene matches. CDR1 and CDR2 from the germline V gene are LNHNV and YYDKDF (reference sequence). CDR3 length: 15 residues.